This T cell receptor (beta chain) was sequenced in a study of shared clonotypes between healthy human individuals. Study results and caveats: An anticipated effect of sequencing depth on clonotype sharing among donors was recognized.

The germline gives CDR1 MNHEY, CDR2 SVGAGI. The trim removed 2 bases at V and 5 bases at J, leaving 3 bases unmatched. This CDR3 comprises 14 residues. Only in-frame clones appear in the TCRdb table, and some are missing; sequencing was by immunoSEQ multiplex PCR. The sample has about 2.4 million clones, around nine tenths seen once. About this clone: Its specificity is unknown.

Sequencing was done on a sample of naive CD4+ T cells sorted from blood. Subset described: CD45RA+ positively selected. This chain joins TRBV6-5 and TRBJ2-7, with TRBD1 matching 10 bases. This receptor was obtained from a man younger than 35 in good health. CDR3 in amino acids: CASSYRTGGDEQYF. CDR3 nucleotides: TGTGCCAGCAGTTACCGGACAGGGGGGGACGAGCAGTACTTC.